The rows below give T cell receptor beta chains drawn from one sample of a study of graft-versus-host responses after intestinal transplantation. These receptors have no known antigen. Method: immunoSEQ multiplex PCR; TCRdb's copy keeps in-frame clones and lacks some. The sample lists 89,000 or so clones, roughly 85% occurring once. The material was unstimulated CD4+ T cells sorted from spleen or lymph node cells, obtained before intestinal transplant. All receptors come from a human donor who received an intestinal transplant. Each CDR3 is given with its conserved first and last residue. A D gene is named only where the DNA matches it firmly. Clone size is stated in some rows and not others, as once, few, many or a class when expanded.

D: .
J: TRBJ2-3
size: .
V: TRBV5-4
DNA: TGTGCCAGCAGCTTGGGGCAGGGCGATACGCAGTATTTT
CDR3: CASSLGQGDTQYF

D: TRBD1
J: TRBJ2-7
size: .
V: TRBV18
DNA: TGTGCCAGCTCACCTACGGACAGGGGCTCCTACGAGCAGTACTTC
CDR3: CASSPTDRGSYEQYF

D: .
J: TRBJ2-3
size: once
V: TRBV30
DNA: TGTTCGACAAGGCTTTTTAGCACAGATACGCAGTATTTT
CDR3: CSTRLFSTDTQYF

D: .
J: TRBJ2-7
size: .
V: TRBV7-6
DNA: TGTGCCAGCAGCCCGAGAGACGTCCTGGACAGAGCCCTCTACGAGCAGTACTTC
CDR3: CASSPRDVLDRALYEQYF

D: .
J: TRBJ2-7
size: .
V: TRBV2
DNA: TGTGCCAGCACAGTGGTTTCGGAGCAGTACTTC
CDR3: CASTVVSEQYF

D: TRBD1
J: TRBJ1-4
size: .
V: TRBV7-9
DNA: TGTGCCAGCAGCCCAGGACAGGCTTTCGGTGAAAAACTGTTTTTT
CDR3: CASSPGQAFGEKLFF

D: TRBD1
J: TRBJ2-1
size: .
V: TRBV5-4
DNA: TGTGCCAGCAGCTTGGCATCCGGACAGGGTGCCGCTAATGAGCAGTTCTTC
CDR3: CASSLASGQGAANEQFF

D: .
J: TRBJ1-1
size: few
V: TRBV18
DNA: TGTGCCAGCTCACCACAAGGGGCTCTGAACACTGAAGCTTTCTTT
CDR3: CASSPQGALNTEAFF

D: TRBD1
J: TRBJ2-5
size: .
V: TRBV7-9
DNA: TGTGCCAGCAGCCTCTACGGGACAGAAACCCCTACCCAAGAGACCCAGTACTTC
CDR3: CASSLYGTETPTQETQYF

D: .
J: TRBJ2-7
size: once
V: TRBV7-8
DNA: TGTGCCAGCAGCATAGGGTCTACTGGCTACGAGCAGTACTTC
CDR3: CASSIGSTGYEQYF

D: TRBD2
J: TRBJ2-5
size: .
V: TRBV6-1
DNA: TGTGCCAGCAGAATAAGCGGGGGGGAGGAGACCCAGTACTTC
CDR3: CASRISGGEETQYF

D: .
J: TRBJ1-2
size: once
V: TRBV5-1
DNA: TGCGCCAGCAAGAGGGGCCAGGGACTGGATGGGGGCTACACCTTC
CDR3: CASKRGQGLDGGYTF

D: TRBD1
J: TRBJ1-6
size: .
V: TRBV7-2
DNA: TGTGCCAGCAGCTCAGGAGGACAGGGGAATTCACCCCTCCACTTT
CDR3: CASSSGGQGNSPLHF

D: .
J: TRBJ2-7
size: .
V: TRBV11-2
DNA: TGTGCCAGCAGCTTAGATTCGGCAGGGTCTTACTACGAGCAGTACTTC
CDR3: CASSLDSAGSYYEQYF

D: TRBD2
J: TRBJ2-2
size: .
V: TRBV7-3
DNA: TGTGCCAGCAGGCCTACTAGCGGGGCCGGGGAGCTGTTTTTT
CDR3: CASRPTSGAGELFF

D: .
J: TRBJ2-7
size: .
V: TRBV19
DNA: TGTGCCAGTAGAGCACCGGGATTTCACTCCTACGAGCAGTACTTC
CDR3: CASRAPGFHSYEQYF

D: .
J: TRBJ2-7
size: .
V: TRBV6-5
DNA: TGTGCCAGCAGTCCGCTGGCTCCTGTCTACGAGCAGTACTTC
CDR3: CASSPLAPVYEQYF

D: .
J: TRBJ2-7
size: .
V: TRBV2
DNA: TGTGCCAGCAGTGTGTTAAACGAGCAGTACTTC
CDR3: CASSVLNEQYF

D: TRBD1
J: TRBJ2-7
size: .
V: TRBV6-6
DNA: TGTGCCAGCAGTTTTGGACAGGGAGGCTACGAGCAGTACTTC
CDR3: CASSFGQGGYEQYF

D: .
J: TRBJ2-1
size: .
V: TRBV6-6
DNA: TGTGCCAGCAGTTACGGAGGGAACTATGAGCAGTTCTTC
CDR3: CASSYGGNYEQFF

D: TRBD1
J: TRBJ1-1
size: .
V: TRBV7-3
DNA: TGTGCCAGCAGCTCCCATACAGGGGGCATGAACACTGAAGCTTTCTTT
CDR3: CASSSHTGGMNTEAFF

D: .
J: TRBJ1-5
size: .
V: TRBV10-3
DNA: TGTGCCACTTCGAGCGGTCAGGGGATGAATCAGCCCCAGCATTTT
CDR3: CATSSGQGMNQPQHF

D: .
J: TRBJ2-7
size: .
V: TRBV5-8
DNA: TGTGCCAGCAGCTCCGACCTGGCCCCAGGGGAGCAGTACTTC
CDR3: CASSSDLAPGEQYF

D: TRBD2
J: TRBJ2-5
size: .
V: TRBV6-1
DNA: TGTGCCAGCTCGGGCGGGGGGCAGGGGGAGACCCAGTACTTC
CDR3: CASSGGGQGETQYF

D: TRBD1
J: TRBJ1-4
size: .
V: TRBV28
DNA: TGTGCCAGCAGTTTAATACAGGGGTTTGCTGAAAAACTGTTTTTT
CDR3: CASSLIQGFAEKLFF

D: TRBD1
J: TRBJ2-1
size: .
V: TRBV9
DNA: TGTGCCAGCAGCCTATGGACAGGGAGCAATGAGCAGTTCTTC
CDR3: CASSLWTGSNEQFF

D: TRBD1
J: TRBJ2-7
size: .
V: TRBV5-4
DNA: TGTGCCAGCAGTCGGGACAGAGCCGAGCAGTACTTC
CDR3: CASSRDRAEQYF

D: TRBD1
J: TRBJ1-1
size: .
V: TRBV5-4
DNA: TGTGCCAGCAGCAGGGACAGGAACACTGAAGCTTTCTTT
CDR3: CASSRDRNTEAFF

D: TRBD2
J: TRBJ2-7
size: few
V: TRBV5-1
DNA: TGCGCCAGCAGCTTGGGGGGGACTAGCTACGAGCAGTACTTC
CDR3: CASSLGGTSYEQYF

D: TRBD2
J: TRBJ2-5
size: .
V: TRBV5-1
DNA: TGCGCCAGCCGACCGGGGACTAGCGAAGAGACCCAGTACTTC
CDR3: CASRPGTSEETQYF

D: TRBD1
J: TRBJ1-5
size: .
V: TRBV5-1
DNA: TGCGCCAGCAGCGTAGGGACAGGGGCCACCAATGAGCCCCAGCATTTT
CDR3: CASSVGTGATNEPQHF

D: .
J: TRBJ2-7
size: .
V: TRBV2
DNA: TGTGCCAGCAGTGAAGCCCCAGGGAACTACGAGCAGTACTTC
CDR3: CASSEAPGNYEQYF

D: .
J: TRBJ2-1
size: .
V: TRBV1
DNA: TGCACCCGCACGGGACTAGCAACGTTCTACAATGAGCAGTTCTTC
CDR3: CTRTGLATFYNEQFF

D: .
J: TRBJ2-7
size: .
V: TRBV5-1
DNA: TGCGCCAGCAGCACGGGGTACGAGCAGTACTTC
CDR3: CASSTGYEQYF

D: .
J: TRBJ1-4
size: .
V: TRBV19
DNA: TGTGCCAGTAGTATTAACAGGCTGCCTAATGAAAAACTGTTTTTT
CDR3: CASSINRLPNEKLFF

D: .
J: TRBJ2-7
size: .
V: TRBV5-1
DNA: TGCGCCAGCAAGGCCGGGACGGAGGGCTACGAGCAGTACTTC
CDR3: CASKAGTEGYEQYF

D: TRBD1
J: TRBJ2-1
size: .
V: TRBV7-8
DNA: TGTGCCAGCAGCTCGGTACCAGGGGGCAATGAGCAGTTCTTC
CDR3: CASSSVPGGNEQFF

D: .
J: TRBJ2-1
size: once
V: TRBV2
DNA: TGTGCCAGCAGGTCGGGACTGAGGCTCCCAAATGAGCAGTTCTTC
CDR3: CASRSGLRLPNEQFF

D: TRBD2
J: TRBJ2-1
size: few
V: TRBV19
DNA: TGTGCCAGTAGTCCTCGGACTAGCGGGGGGGGATACCACAATGAGCAGTTCTTC
CDR3: CASSPRTSGGGYHNEQFF